The TCR beta chain described here comes from a study of shared T cell receptors in the human thymus. J lost 4 bases, V lost 6 bases, and 8 bases had no gene match. Germline-derived CDR1 and CDR2 are KGHSH and LQKENI. This CDR3 region has 15 residues. Libraries were prepared by immunoSEQ multiplex PCR; TCRdb keeps only in-frame clonotypes and omits some of them. The sample holds over 350,000 clones, approximately 95% seen once. The chain uses TRBV18 and TRBJ2-1; 8 bases fit TRBD2. The sequencing sample was made of thymocytes. This TCR was sampled from a human donor. Here the CDR3 reads CASSDAGLVYNEQFF. As DNA, the CDR3 is TGTGCCAGCTCGGACGCGGGACTAGTATACAATGAGCAGTTCTTC.